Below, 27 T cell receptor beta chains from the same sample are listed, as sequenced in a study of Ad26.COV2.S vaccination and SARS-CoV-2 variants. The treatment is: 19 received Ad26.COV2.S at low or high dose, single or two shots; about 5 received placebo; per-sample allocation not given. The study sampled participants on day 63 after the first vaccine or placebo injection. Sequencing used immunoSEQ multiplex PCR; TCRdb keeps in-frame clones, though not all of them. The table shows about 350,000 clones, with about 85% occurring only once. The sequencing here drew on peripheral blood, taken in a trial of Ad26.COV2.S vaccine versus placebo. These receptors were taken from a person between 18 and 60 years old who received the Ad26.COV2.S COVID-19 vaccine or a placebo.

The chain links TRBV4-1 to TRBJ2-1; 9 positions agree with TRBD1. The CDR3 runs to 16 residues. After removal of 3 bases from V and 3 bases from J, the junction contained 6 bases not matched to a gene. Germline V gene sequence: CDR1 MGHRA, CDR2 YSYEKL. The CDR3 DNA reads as TGCGCCAGCAGCCAGGCGAGGGGACAGGGCTACAATGAGCAGTTCTTC. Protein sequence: CASSQARGQGYNEQFF.

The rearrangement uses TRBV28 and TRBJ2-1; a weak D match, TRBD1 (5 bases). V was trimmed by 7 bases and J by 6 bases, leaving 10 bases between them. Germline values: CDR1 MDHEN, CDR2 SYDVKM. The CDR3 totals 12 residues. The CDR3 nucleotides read TGTGCCAGCAACCTTAGGGGCAATGAGCAGTTCTTC. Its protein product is CASNLRGNEQFF. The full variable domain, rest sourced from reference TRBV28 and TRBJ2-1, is DVKVTQSSRYLVKRTGEKVFLECVQDMDHENMFWYRQDPGLGLRLIYFSYDVKMKEKGDIPEGYSVSREKKERFSLILESASTNQTSMYLCASNLRGNEQFFGPGTRLTVL.

This CDR3 reads CASSDGGSDGDTQYF. The CDR3 DNA sequence: TGCGCCAGCAGTGACGGGGGTTCTGATGGAGATACGCAGTATTTT. The J gene is TRBJ2-3, the V gene TRBV10-1; a weak D match, TRBD2 (6 bases). The CDR3 contains 15 residues. In germline, CDR1 is WNHNN, CDR2 SYGVQD (reference sequence). V lost 3 bases and J 5 bases, leaving 15 bases between the germline ends.

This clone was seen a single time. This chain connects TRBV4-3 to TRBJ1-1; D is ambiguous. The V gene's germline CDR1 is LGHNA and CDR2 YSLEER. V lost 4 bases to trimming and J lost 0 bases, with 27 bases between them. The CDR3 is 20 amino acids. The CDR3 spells CASSPTMLEGALRMNTEAFF. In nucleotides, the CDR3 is TGCGCCAGCAGCCCCACTATGTTGGAGGGCGCCCTAAGAATGAACACTGAAGCTTTCTTT.

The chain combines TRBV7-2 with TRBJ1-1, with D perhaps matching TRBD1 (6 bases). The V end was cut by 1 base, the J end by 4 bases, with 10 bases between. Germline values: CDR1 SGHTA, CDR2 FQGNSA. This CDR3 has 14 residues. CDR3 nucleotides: TGTGCCAGCAGCTTAGTCCAAGGGGGCACTGAAGCTTTCTTT. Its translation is CASSLVQGGTEAFF.

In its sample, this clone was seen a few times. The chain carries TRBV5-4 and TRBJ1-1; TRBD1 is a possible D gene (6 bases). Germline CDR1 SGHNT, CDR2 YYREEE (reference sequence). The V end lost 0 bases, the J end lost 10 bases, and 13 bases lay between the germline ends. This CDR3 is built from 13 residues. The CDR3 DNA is TGTGCCAGCAGCTTGGGTGCACAGGGAACAGCTTTCTTT. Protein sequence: CASSLGAQGTAFF.

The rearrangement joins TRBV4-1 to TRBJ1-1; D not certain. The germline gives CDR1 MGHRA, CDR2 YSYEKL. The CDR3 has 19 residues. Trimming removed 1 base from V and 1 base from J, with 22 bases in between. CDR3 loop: CASSQVYPNSDPKNTEAFF. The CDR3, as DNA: TGCGCCAGCAGCCAAGTGTACCCTAACTCTGATCCGAAGAACACTGAAGCTTTCTTT.

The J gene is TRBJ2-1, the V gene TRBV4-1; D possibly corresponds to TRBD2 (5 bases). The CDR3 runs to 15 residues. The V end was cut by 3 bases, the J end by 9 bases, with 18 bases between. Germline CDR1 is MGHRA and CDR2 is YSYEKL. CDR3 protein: CASSHLLVGESEQFF. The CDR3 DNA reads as TGCGCCAGCAGCCATCTCCTAGTGGGAGAGAGTGAGCAGTTCTTC.

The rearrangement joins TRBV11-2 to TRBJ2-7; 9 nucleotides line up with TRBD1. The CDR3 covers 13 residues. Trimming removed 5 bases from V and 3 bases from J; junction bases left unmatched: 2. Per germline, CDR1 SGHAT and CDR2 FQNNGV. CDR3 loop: CASSTGQGYEQYF. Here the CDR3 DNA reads TGTGCCAGCAGCACGGGACAGGGCTACGAGCAGTACTTC.

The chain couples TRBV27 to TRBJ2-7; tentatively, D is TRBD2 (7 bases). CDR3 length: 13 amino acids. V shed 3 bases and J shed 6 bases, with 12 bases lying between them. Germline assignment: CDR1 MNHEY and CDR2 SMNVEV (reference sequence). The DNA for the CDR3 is TGTGCCAGCAGTTTCGGGGGGCCCAGCGAGCAGTACTTC. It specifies CASSFGGPSEQYF.

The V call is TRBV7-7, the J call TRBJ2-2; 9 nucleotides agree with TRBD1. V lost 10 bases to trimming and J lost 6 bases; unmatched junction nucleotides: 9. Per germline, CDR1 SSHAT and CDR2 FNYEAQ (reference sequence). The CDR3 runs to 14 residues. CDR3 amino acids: CAISTGGWAGELFF. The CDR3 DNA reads TGTGCCATCTCAACAGGGGGCTGGGCCGGGGAGCTGTTTTTT.

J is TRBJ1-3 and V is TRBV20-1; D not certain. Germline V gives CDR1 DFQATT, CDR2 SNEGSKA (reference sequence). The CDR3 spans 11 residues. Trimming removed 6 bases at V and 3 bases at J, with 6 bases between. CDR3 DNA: TGCAGTGCCGAATTTGGAAACACCATATATTTT. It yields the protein CSAEFGNTIYF.

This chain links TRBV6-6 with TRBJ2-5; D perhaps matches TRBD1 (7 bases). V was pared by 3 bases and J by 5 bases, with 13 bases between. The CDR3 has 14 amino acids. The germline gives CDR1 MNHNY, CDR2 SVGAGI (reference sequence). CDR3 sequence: CASSYGGGEETQYF. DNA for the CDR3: TGTGCCAGCAGTTATGGAGGGGGCGAGGAGACCCAGTACTTC.

The CDR3: CASSYGGPQETQYF. The CDR3 DNA is TGTGCCAGCAGTTACGGCGGCCCCCAAGAGACCCAGTACTTC. This chain uses TRBV6-5 with TRBJ2-5; D is ambiguous. V was shortened by 2 bases and J by 1 base, with 8 bases between the two germline ends. The CDR3 length is 14 residues. Germline V gene lookup returns CDR1 MNHEY and CDR2 SVGAGI.

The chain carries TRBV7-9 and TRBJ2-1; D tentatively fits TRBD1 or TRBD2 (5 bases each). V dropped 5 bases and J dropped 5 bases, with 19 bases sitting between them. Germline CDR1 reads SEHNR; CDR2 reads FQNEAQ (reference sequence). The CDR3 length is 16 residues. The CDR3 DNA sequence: TGTGCCAGCAGCCCTCCCGAGGGCAGGGAAAACAATGAGCAGTTCTTC. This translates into CASSPPEGRENNEQFF.

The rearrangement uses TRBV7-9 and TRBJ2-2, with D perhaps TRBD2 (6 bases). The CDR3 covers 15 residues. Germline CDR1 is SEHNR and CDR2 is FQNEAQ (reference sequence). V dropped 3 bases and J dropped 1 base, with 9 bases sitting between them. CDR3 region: CASSFSGENTGELFF. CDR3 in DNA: TGTGCCAGCAGCTTCTCGGGAGAGAACACCGGGGAGCTGTTTTTT.

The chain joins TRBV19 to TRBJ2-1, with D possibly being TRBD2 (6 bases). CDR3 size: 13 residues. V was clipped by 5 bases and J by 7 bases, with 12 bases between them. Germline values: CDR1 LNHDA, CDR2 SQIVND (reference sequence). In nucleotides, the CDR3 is TGTGCCAGTAGTCTTCGACTAGTGAATGAGCAGTTCTTC. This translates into CASSLRLVNEQFF.

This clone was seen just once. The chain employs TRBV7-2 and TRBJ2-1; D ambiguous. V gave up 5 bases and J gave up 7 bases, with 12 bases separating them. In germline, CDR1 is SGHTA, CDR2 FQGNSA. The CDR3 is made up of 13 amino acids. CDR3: CASSTQPGNEQFF. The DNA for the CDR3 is TGTGCCAGCAGCACCCAACCCGGGAATGAGCAGTTCTTC. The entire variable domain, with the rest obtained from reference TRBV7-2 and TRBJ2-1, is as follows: GAGVSQSPSNKVTEKGKDVELRCDPISGHTALYWYRQSLGQGLEFLIYFQGNSAPDKSGLPSDRFSAERTGGSVSTLTIQRTQQEDSAVYLCASSTQPGNEQFFGPGTRLTVL.

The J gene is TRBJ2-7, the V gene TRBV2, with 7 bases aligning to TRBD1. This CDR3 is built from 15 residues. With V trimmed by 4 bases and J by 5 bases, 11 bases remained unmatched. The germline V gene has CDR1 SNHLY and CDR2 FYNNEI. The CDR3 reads CASSGQGRGADEQYF. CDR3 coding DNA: TGTGCCAGCAGTGGACAGGGCCGAGGGGCGGACGAGCAGTACTTC.

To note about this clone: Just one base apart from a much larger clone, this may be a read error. The CDR3 region has the DNA TGTGCCAGCAGCTTAGACAGGCCCTCTGGAAACACCATATATTTT. Translating gives CASSLDRPSGNTIYF. The chain employs TRBV11-2 and TRBJ1-3, with D hard to call. Germline assignment: CDR1 SGHAT and CDR2 FQNNGV. The CDR3 has 15 amino acids. The V gene lost 0 bases and the J gene lost 0 bases, with 6 bases spanning the gap. The full variable domain, rest sourced from reference TRBV11-2 and TRBJ1-3, is EAGVAQSPRYKIIEKRQSVAFWCNPISGHATLYWYQQILGQGPKLLIQFQNNGVVDDSQLPKDRFSAERLKGVDSTLKIQPAKLEDSAVYLCASSLDRPSGNTIYFGEGSWLTVV.

The CDR3 sequence is CASSRDPHYQPQHF. The CDR3 DNA reads as TGTGCCAGCAGCAGGGACCCGCATTATCAGCCCCAGCATTTT. This chain links TRBV21-1 with TRBJ1-5. TRBV21-1 is a documented pseudogene. The CDR3 consists of 14 residues.

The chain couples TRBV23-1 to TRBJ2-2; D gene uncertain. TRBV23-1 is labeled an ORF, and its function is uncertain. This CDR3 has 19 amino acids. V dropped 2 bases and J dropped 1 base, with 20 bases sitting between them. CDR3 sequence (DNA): TGCGCCAGCAGTCAAAACAGAACCACGGATCCAGAGAACACCGGGGAGCTGTTTTTT. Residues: CASSQNRTTDPENTGELFF.

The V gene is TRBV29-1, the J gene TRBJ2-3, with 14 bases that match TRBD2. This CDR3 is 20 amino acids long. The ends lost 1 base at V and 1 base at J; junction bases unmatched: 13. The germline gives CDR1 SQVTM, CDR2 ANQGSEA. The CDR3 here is CSVEAVAGTSGRSRTDTQYF. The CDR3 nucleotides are TGCAGCGTTGAAGCCGTGGCCGGGACTAGCGGGAGATCGCGCACAGATACGCAGTATTTT.

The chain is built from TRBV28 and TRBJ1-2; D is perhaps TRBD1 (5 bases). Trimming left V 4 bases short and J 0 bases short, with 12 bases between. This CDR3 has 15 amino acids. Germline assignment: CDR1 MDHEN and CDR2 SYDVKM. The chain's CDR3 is CASSSPGTPNYGYTF. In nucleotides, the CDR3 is TGTGCCAGCAGTTCCCCAGGGACGCCTAACTATGGCTACACCTTC.

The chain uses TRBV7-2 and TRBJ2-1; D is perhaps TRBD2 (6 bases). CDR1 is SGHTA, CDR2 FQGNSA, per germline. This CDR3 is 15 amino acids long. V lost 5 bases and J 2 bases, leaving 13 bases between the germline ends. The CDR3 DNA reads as TGTGCCAGCAGCCAACTGGGACTTACCTACAATGAGCAGTTCTTC. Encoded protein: CASSQLGLTYNEQFF.

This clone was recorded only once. The CDR3 DNA sequence: TGTGCCAGCCGACACACGGTTGGCCTCGAGCAGTACTTC. This encodes CASRHTVGLEQYF. V gene TRBV28 combines with J gene TRBJ2-7, with D hard to call. Looked up from germline, CDR1 is MDHEN and CDR2 is SYDVKM. There are 13 residues in the CDR3. V lost 8 bases to trimming and J lost 6 bases, with 17 bases between them. Filled out from reference TRBV28 and TRBJ2-7, the complete variable domain reads DVKVTQSSRYLVKRTGEKVFLECVQDMDHENMFWYRQDPGLGLRLIYFSYDVKMKEKGDIPEGYSVSREKKERFSLILESASTNQTSMYLCASRHTVGLEQYFGPGTRLTVT.

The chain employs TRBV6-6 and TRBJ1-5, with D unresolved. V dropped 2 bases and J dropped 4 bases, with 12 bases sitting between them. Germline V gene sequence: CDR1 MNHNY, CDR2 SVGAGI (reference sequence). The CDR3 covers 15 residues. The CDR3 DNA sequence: TGTGCCAGCAGTTACGCGTCGGGAGTAAATCAGCCCCAGCATTTT. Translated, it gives CASSYASGVNQPQHF.